This is a list of T cell receptor beta chains from one sample in a study of chemoradiotherapy in HPV16-positive cancers. The table came from immunoSEQ multiplex PCR; TCRdb's copy has only in-frame clones and leaves some out. The sample has thousands of clones; 85% to 90% are singletons. The source was tumor tissue, collected from a patient who underwent chemoradiotherapy. Every receptor here comes from a human donor with HPV-associated anogenital cancer. Each CDR3 is given with its conserved first and last residue. A D gene is named only where the DNA matches it firmly. Not every row has a clone size; where given, it reads once, few, many or a size class.

TRBV4-1	TRBJ2-3	TRBD2	once	CASSQGRYGSGFTDTQYF	TGCGCCAGCAGCCAAGGTCGTTATGGTAGCGGGTTCACAGATACGCAGTATTTT
TRBV5-6	TRBJ1-2	TRBD1	NA	CASSRTGYDGYTF	TGTGCCAGCAGCCGGACAGGGTACGATGGCTACACCTTC
TRBV5-1	TRBJ2-2	TRBD1	NA	CASSLSGQDTGELFF	TGCGCCAGCAGCTTGTCGGGACAGGACACCGGGGAGCTGTTTTTT
TRBV12-5	TRBJ2-5	TRBD2	NA	CASLLAGEPSRGGTQYF	TGTGCTAGTCTCCTAGCGGGGGAACCATCACGGGGAGGGACCCAGTACTTC
TRBV11-2	TRBJ2-2	NA	NA	CASSFLEGAGGELFF	TGTGCCAGCAGCTTCCTGGAGGGAGCGGGCGGGGAGCTGTTTTTT
TRBV18	TRBJ1-1	NA	NA	CASSLGGGYGNTEAFF	TGTGCCAGCTCACTAGGTGGGGGCTACGGGAACACTGAAGCTTTCTTT
TRBV7-8	TRBJ2-7	NA	NA	CASSFFGQTYEQYF	TGTGCCAGCAGCTTCTTTGGACAGACCTACGAGCAGTACTTC
TRBV11-3	TRBJ2-1	TRBD2	NA	CASRRLAGNEQFF	TGTGCCAGCAGACGACTAGCGGGAAATGAGCAGTTCTTC
TRBV6-5	TRBJ1-2	NA	NA	CASSYSNAYGYTF	TGTGCCAGCAGTTACTCGAATGCTTATGGCTACACCTTC
TRBV7-9	TRBJ2-1	NA	NA	CASSSPRGRRGNEQFF	TGTGCCAGCAGCTCCCCACGGGGCCGGCGGGGCAATGAGCAGTTCTTC
TRBV9	TRBJ1-4	NA	NA	CASSVGGPAAGEKLFF	TGTGCCAGCAGCGTAGGAGGACCAGCCGCCGGGGAAAAACTGTTTTTT
TRBV19	TRBJ2-7	TRBD2	NA	CASSIRLAVTYEQYF	TGTGCCAGTAGTATCCGACTAGCGGTAACCTACGAGCAGTACTTC
TRBV5-4	TRBJ2-1	NA	NA	CASSSGGNRAGNEQFF	TGTGCCAGCAGCTCTGGTGGTAACAGGGCGGGAAATGAGCAGTTCTTC
TRBV12-5	TRBJ1-4	TRBD1	NA	CASGSMTGTTNEKLFF	TGTGCTAGTGGTTCAATGACAGGGACTACTAATGAAAAACTGTTTTTT
TRBV27	TRBJ1-2	NA	NA	CASSLAPPFGYTF	TGTGCCAGCAGTTTAGCCCCCCCTTTTGGCTACACCTTC
TRBV6-1	TRBJ1-4	NA	few	CASSGGRGLFF	TGTGCCAGCAGCGGTGGCAGGGGCCTGTTTTTT
TRBV15	TRBJ1-4	NA	NA	CATSGGRPTNEKLFF	TGTGCCACCAGCGGAGGACGACCGACTAATGAAAAACTGTTTTTT
TRBV5-1	TRBJ2-5	NA	few	CASSTAGQETQYF	TGCGCCAGCAGCACGGCGGGGCAAGAGACCCAGTACTTC
TRBV14	TRBJ1-2	NA	NA	CASSQEEGTYGYTF	TGTGCCAGCAGCCAAGAGGAGGGAACCTATGGCTACACCTTC
TRBV5-4	TRBJ2-7	NA	NA	CASSRVADSSYEQYF	TGTGCCAGCAGCCGCGTAGCGGATAGCTCCTACGAGCAGTACTTC
TRBV5-1	TRBJ2-1	NA	NA	CASSLDGWEQFF	TGCGCCAGCAGCTTGGATGGCTGGGAGCAGTTCTTC
TRBV6-1	TRBJ2-3	NA	NA	CASIPSHTDTQYF	TGTGCCAGCATACCGTCCCACACAGATACGCAGTATTTT
TRBV4-1	TRBJ2-1	NA	NA	CASSQDSARFDEQFF	TGCGCCAGCAGCCAAGATTCGGCTAGATTTGATGAGCAGTTCTTC
TRBV7-6	TRBJ2-7	NA	NA	CASSLFGSSYEQYF	TGTGCCAGCAGCTTATTCGGGTCCTCCTACGAGCAGTACTTC
TRBV2	TRBJ2-7	TRBD1	NA	CASGGTGAYEQYF	TGTGCCAGTGGGGGGACAGGCGCCTACGAGCAGTACTTC